What follows describes a single T cell receptor beta chain. This sample is drawn from a study of T-cell memory formation after mild COVID-19. The CDR3 spans 13 residues. V gave up 6 bases and J gave up 3 bases, with 14 bases separating them. The germline CDR1 and CDR2 sequences are SQVTM and ANQGSEA. The authors produced TCR alpha and TCR beta cDNA libraries with sample barcodes and UMIs by 5'RACE using constant-segment primers. MiXCR was run by TCRdb on the 5' RACE reads, yielding one entry per CDR3 protein. The profile shows about half a million distinct CDR3 sequences, around a sixth of them singletons.

What was sequenced was PBMCs or a T cell subset sorted from them (not recorded which). The rearrangement joins TRBV29-1 to TRBJ1-1; D uncertain. The receptor was isolated from an adult woman who had mild COVID-19 (a few samples of this study predate the infection). Cell type and time point are not known. CDR3 sequence reads: CSVYTNGDTEAFF. CDR3 DNA sequence: TGCAGCGTCTATACGAATGGGGACACTGAAGCTTTCTTT.